This passage covers 9 T cell receptor beta chains from one sample sequenced in a study of T cell responses to AZD1222 COVID-19 vaccine. Generated by immunoSEQ multiplex PCR, the TCRdb table keeps only in-frame clones and is missing some. The sample holds under 50,000 clones, 88% seen once. This specimen consisted of peripheral blood, obtained 28 days after the second dose of the MenACWY control vaccine. The origin of the receptors is an adult who received the MenACWY meningococcal vaccine as a control.

The gene calls are TRBV10-2 and TRBJ2-5, with a weak D call TRBD2 (5 bases). This CDR3 region has 16 residues. Germline V gene data show CDR1 as WSHSY and CDR2 as SAAADI. Trimming took 0 bases from V and 0 from J, leaving 11 bases between them. CDR3 sequence (DNA): TGCGCCAGCAGTGAGTCGGAGTTAGCGTACCAAGAGACCCAGTACTTC. Residues: CASSESELAYQETQYF.

The gene calls are TRBV9 and TRBJ2-2, with D tentatively TRBD1 (6 bases). Trimming took 4 bases from V and 5 from J, leaving 6 bases between them. Per germline, CDR1 SGDLS and CDR2 YYNGEE. This CDR3 is 12 amino acids long. The CDR3 loop is CASSQGTGELFF. The CDR3 DNA reads TGTGCCAGCAGCCAGGGGACCGGGGAGCTGTTTTTT.

The chain employs TRBV18 and TRBJ1-1, with a weak D call TRBD1 (6 bases). The CDR3 runs 15 residues. Germline V CDR1 and CDR2: KGHSH, LQKENI. The V and J ends lost 0 bases and 2 bases respectively, with 10 bases between them. The CDR3 protein is CASSPPTGVNTEAFF. The CDR3 bases are TGTGCCAGCTCACCACCGACAGGAGTTAACACTGAAGCTTTCTTT.

The chain uses TRBV7-9 and TRBJ2-2, with D tentatively TRBD2 (6 bases). CDR3 length equals 15 residues. The germline gives CDR1 SEHNR, CDR2 FQNEAQ (reference sequence). Trimming removed 3 bases at V and 5 bases at J, with 13 bases between. CDR3 in DNA: TGTGCCAGCAGCTTCGGCGGGACCTTTACCGGGGAGCTGTTTTTT. The encoded protein is CASSFGGTFTGELFF.

The chain couples TRBV29-1 to TRBJ2-1; D remains unclear. This CDR3 is 11 amino acids long. Between the trimmed V and J ends, which lost 6 bases and 4 bases, there was a span of 7 bases. Looked up from germline, CDR1 is SQVTM and CDR2 is ANQGSEA. In DNA, the CDR3 is TGCAGCGTGCCCTTTTACAATGAGCAGTTCTTC. Residues: CSVPFYNEQFF.

This rearrangement joins TRBV28 to TRBJ1-2, with no clear D. The V end lost 7 bases, the J end lost 4 bases, and 13 bases lay between the germline ends. Per the germline V gene, CDR1 is MDHEN and CDR2 is SYDVKM. This CDR3 comprises 13 residues. CDR3 protein: CASKFGSPYGYTF. The CDR3 DNA reads TGTGCCAGCAAATTTGGGTCCCCCTATGGCTACACCTTC.

This chain uses TRBV25-1 with TRBJ2-3, with D possibly being TRBD1 or TRBD2 (5 bases each). Trimming took 0 bases from V and 0 from J, leaving 10 bases between them. CDR1 MGHDK and CDR2 SYGVNS come from the germline V gene. This CDR3 contains 16 residues. The CDR3 loop reads CASSEYRGPSTDTQYF. In DNA form, the CDR3 reads TGTGCCAGCAGTGAATATCGGGGCCCTAGCACAGATACGCAGTATTTT. The full variable domain, in which reference TRBV25-1 and TRBJ2-3 provide the parts outside the CDR3, is EADIYQTPRYLVIGTGKKITLECSQTMGHDKMYWYQQDPGMELHLIHYSYGVNSTEKGDLSSESTVSRIRTEHFPLTLESARPSHTSQYLCASSEYRGPSTDTQYFGPGTRLTVL.

The chain carries TRBV7-9 and TRBJ1-1, with D tentatively TRBD1 (5 bases). The CDR3 runs 16 residues. With 1 base removed from V and 2 bases from J, the gap between germline ends came to 14 bases. Germline V gene lookup returns CDR1 SEHNR and CDR2 FQNEAQ (reference sequence). This CDR3 reads CASSLDIRVYNTEAFF. Here the CDR3 DNA reads TGTGCCAGCAGCTTAGATATCAGGGTCTATAACACTGAAGCTTTCTTT. Full variable domain (remainder filled in from reference TRBV7-9 and TRBJ1-1): DTGVSQNPRHKITKRGQNVTFRCDPISEHNRLYWYRQTLGQGPEFLTYFQNEAQLEKSRLLSDRFSAERPKGSFSTLEIQRTEQGDSAMYLCASSLDIRVYNTEAFFGQGTRLTVV.

This clone was seen only a few times. The chain combines TRBV3-1 (or the pseudogene TRBV3-2) with TRBJ2-1, with TRBD2 identical over 11 bases. Trimming cost V 9 bases and J 7 bases; bases outside gene matches: 2. Germline lookup yields CDR1 LGHDT and CDR2 YNNKEL (reference sequence). There are 12 residues in the CDR3. The CDR3 region is CASGTSGNEQFF. The CDR3 DNA reads as TGTGCCAGTGGGACTAGCGGTAATGAGCAGTTCTTC.